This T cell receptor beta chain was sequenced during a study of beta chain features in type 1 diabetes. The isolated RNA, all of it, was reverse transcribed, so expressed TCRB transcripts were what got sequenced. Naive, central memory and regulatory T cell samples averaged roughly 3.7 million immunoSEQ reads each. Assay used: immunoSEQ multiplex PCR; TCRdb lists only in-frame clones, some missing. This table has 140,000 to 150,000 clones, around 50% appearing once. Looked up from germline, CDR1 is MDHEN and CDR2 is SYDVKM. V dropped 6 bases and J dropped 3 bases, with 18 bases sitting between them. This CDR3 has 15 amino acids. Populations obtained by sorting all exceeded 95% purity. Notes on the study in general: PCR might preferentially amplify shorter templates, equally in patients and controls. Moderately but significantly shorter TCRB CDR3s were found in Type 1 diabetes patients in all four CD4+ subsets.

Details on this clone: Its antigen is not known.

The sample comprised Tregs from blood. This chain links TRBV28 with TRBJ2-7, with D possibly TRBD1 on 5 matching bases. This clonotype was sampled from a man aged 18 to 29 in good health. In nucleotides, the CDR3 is TGTGCCAGCAGCTCTCCTCCGACAGACTTCTACGAGCAGTACTTC. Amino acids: CASSSPPTDFYEQYF. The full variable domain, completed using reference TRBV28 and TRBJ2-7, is DVKVTQSSRYLVKRTGEKVFLECVQDMDHENMFWYRQDPGLGLRLIYFSYDVKMKEKGDIPEGYSVSREKKERFSLILESASTNQTSMYLCASSSPPTDFYEQYFGPGTRLTVT.